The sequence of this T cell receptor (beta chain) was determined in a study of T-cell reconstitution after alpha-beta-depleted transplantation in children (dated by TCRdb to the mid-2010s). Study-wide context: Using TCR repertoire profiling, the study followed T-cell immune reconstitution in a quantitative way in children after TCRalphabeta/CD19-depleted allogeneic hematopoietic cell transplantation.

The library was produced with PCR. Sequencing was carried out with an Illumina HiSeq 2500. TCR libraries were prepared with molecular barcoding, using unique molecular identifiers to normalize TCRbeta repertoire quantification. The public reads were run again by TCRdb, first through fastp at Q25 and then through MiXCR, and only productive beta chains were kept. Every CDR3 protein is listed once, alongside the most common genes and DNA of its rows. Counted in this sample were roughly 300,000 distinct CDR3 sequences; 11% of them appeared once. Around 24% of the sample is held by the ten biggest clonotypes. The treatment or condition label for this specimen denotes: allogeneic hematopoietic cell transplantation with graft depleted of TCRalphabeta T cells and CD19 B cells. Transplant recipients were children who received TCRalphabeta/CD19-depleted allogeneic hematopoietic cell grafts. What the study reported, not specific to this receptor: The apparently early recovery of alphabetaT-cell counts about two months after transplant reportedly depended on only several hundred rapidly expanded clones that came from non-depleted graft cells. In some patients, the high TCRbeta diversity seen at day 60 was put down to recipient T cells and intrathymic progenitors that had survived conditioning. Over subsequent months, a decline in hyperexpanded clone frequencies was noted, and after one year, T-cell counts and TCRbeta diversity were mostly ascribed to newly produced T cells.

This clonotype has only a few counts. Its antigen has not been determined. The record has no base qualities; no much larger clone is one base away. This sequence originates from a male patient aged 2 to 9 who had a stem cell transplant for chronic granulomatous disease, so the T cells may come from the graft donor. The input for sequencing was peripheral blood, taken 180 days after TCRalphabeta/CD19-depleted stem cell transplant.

The CDR3 in this case is CASSLVLGPYEQYF. The nucleotide sequence reads TGTGCCAGCAGCTTGGTTCTGGGTCCCTACGAGCAGTACTTC. The chain is assembled from TRBV5-5 and TRBJ2-7; the D gene identity is not certain. At the junction V is shortened by 0 bases and J by 2 bases, with 9 bases in between. The CDR3 runs 14 residues from the cysteine to the phenylalanine. The DNA shown is the 42-base CDR3, in frame from base 1. Reading the germline V gene (reference sequence) gives CDR1 SGHKS and CDR2 YYEKEE.